This TCR beta chain was sequenced during a study of T cell repertoires in cytomegalovirus infection. Losses at the gene ends were 5 bases for V and 7 bases for J; bases not matched to a gene: 8. Looked up from germline, CDR1 is SGHTA and CDR2 is FQGTGA. The CDR3 spans 16 residues. With regard to this clonotype: What it recognizes is unknown.

TCRdb re-called the reads through MiXCR, storing one row per CDR3 protein. The sample holds some 940,000 distinct CDR3 sequences, approximately 30% seen once. This clonotype originated in a human donor in good health (CMV status not recorded). Some clones in this sample may be carry-over from other donors' samples. Sequences were derived from cultured CD8+ T cells from PBMCs, sampled from culture after CMV antigen stimulation. The chain recombines TRBV7-3 with TRBJ2-1; TRBD2 matches at 13 bases. The CDR3 coding sequence is TGTGCCAGCAGCGCCCCGGGACTAGCGGGGCAGAATGAGCAGTTCTTC. Amino acid sequence: CASSAPGLAGQNEQFF. Variable domain in full (rest from reference TRBV7-3 and TRBJ2-1): GAGVSQTPSNKVTEKGKYVELRCDPISGHTALYWYRQSLGQGPEFLIYFQGTGAADDSGLPNDRFFAVRPEGSVSTLKIQRTERGDSAVYLCASSAPGLAGQNEQFFGPGTRLTVL.